This T cell receptor (beta chain) was retrieved from a study of cytomegalovirus exposure and HLA in healthy donors. Regarding the study as a whole: The study designated around 150 TCR beta chains cytomegalovirus-associated.

Assay used: immunoSEQ multiplex PCR; TCRdb lists only in-frame clones, some missing. The data contain under 300,000 clones, 70% to 90% of them singletons. The CDR3 has 15 amino acids. V dropped 2 bases and J dropped 2; count of bases not matched to a gene: 1. Germline V gene sequence: CDR1 SGHRS, CDR2 YFSETQ. Regarding this clone: The antigen is undetermined.

This TCR came from a woman aged 25 to 39 in good health and CMV-seropositive. Material: PBMCs. V gene TRBV5-1 combines with J gene TRBJ1-5; 10 nucleotides align to TRBD1. CDR3 DNA sequence: TGCGCCAGCAGCTTAGGGACAGGGGGCAATCAGCCCCAGCATTTT. This translates into CASSLGTGGNQPQHF.